These T cell receptor beta chains were read from a single sample in a study of T cell responses to AZD1222 COVID-19 vaccine. The table came from immunoSEQ multiplex PCR; TCRdb's copy has only in-frame clones and leaves some out. The sample has roughly 140,000 clones; roughly 89% are singletons. Sequencing was performed on peripheral blood, taken on day 0 of AZD1222 vaccination. The receptors stem from an adult in good health. Each CDR3 is given with its conserved first and last residue. Fields, in order: V gene, clone size, D gene, J gene, CDR3 protein, CDR3 DNA. D genes are given only for firm matches. Clone sizes are given selectively: once, few, many, or a class where the clone is expanded.

TRBV6-1,NA,NA,TRBJ1-6,CASSEPRPAGYNSPLHF,TGTGCCAGCAGTGAACCCCGGCCGGCGGGGTATAATTCACCCCTCCACTTT
TRBV6-1,NA,NA,TRBJ2-7,CASSEALPGAYEQYF,TGTGCCAGCAGTGAAGCGCTTCCAGGGGCTTACGAGCAGTACTTC
TRBV25-1,NA,TRBD1,TRBJ1-1,CASSETGGREAEAFF,TGTGCCAGCAGTGAAACAGGGGGGAGGGAGGCTGAAGCTTTCTTT
TRBV6-2/TRBV6-3,NA,NA,TRBJ1-4,CASSYPTALGNEKLFF,TGTGCCAGCAGTTATCCGACAGCTCTTGGGAATGAAAAACTGTTTTTT
TRBV19,NA,NA,TRBJ1-1,CASSPPGARGGFEAFF,TGTGCCAGTAGCCCCCCTGGAGCCAGGGGAGGCTTTGAAGCTTTCTTT
TRBV6-5,NA,TRBD1,TRBJ1-5,CASSPRTGSNQPQHF,TGTGCCAGCAGTCCGAGGACAGGTAGCAATCAGCCCCAGCATTTT
TRBV5-4,NA,TRBD1,TRBJ2-3,CASSPDRGRADTQYF,TGTGCCAGCAGCCCGGACAGGGGTCGTGCAGATACGCAGTATTTT
TRBV7-8,many,NA,TRBJ2-2,CASSLVSANTGELFF,TGTGCCAGCAGCTTAGTGAGCGCGAACACCGGGGAGCTGTTTTTT
TRBV27,NA,TRBD1,TRBJ2-1,CASGRYRDRGTAREGNEQFF,TGTGCCAGCGGGCGATACCGGGACAGGGGAACGGCTAGAGAGGGCAATGAGCAGTTCTTC
TRBV6-5,NA,NA,TRBJ1-3,CASSYGGAGGNTIYF,TGTGCCAGCAGTTACGGGGGGGCGGGTGGAAACACCATATATTTT
TRBV4-1,NA,NA,TRBJ2-7,CASSQSLGRSYEQYF,TGCGCCAGCAGCCAATCTCTGGGGCGCTCCTACGAGCAGTACTTC
TRBV5-1,NA,NA,TRBJ1-2,CASSLVAPSAGNYGYTF,TGCGCCAGCAGCTTGGTGGCACCCTCGGCGGGTAACTATGGCTACACCTTC
TRBV5-1,NA,TRBD1,TRBJ2-6,CATGPYLTGGSSGANVLTF,TGCGCCACCGGGCCATACTTGACAGGGGGTTCCTCTGGGGCCAACGTCCTGACTTTC
TRBV3-1/TRBV3-2,NA,TRBD1,TRBJ2-7,CASSHGTAYEQYF,TGTGCCAGCAGCCATGGGACAGCCTACGAGCAGTACTTC
TRBV4-2,NA,NA,TRBJ1-5,CASSQDQDQPQHF,TGTGCCAGCAGCCAAGATCAGGACCAGCCCCAGCATTTT
TRBV20-1,once,TRBD2,TRBJ2-5,CSASLAVLQETQYF,TGCAGTGCTAGTCTAGCGGTACTCCAAGAGACCCAGTACTTC
TRBV5-4,NA,NA,TRBJ1-2,CASSLLGIYGYTF,TGTGCCAGCAGCTTGCTAGGGATCTATGGCTACACCTTC
TRBV15,NA,NA,TRBJ2-7,CATSRGSTGEQYF,TGTGCCACCAGCAGAGGCTCTACCGGCGAGCAGTACTTC
TRBV5-1,NA,TRBD1,TRBJ2-3,CASSLPSGTGSTDTQYF,TGCGCCAGCAGCCTCCCATCCGGGACAGGTAGCACAGATACGCAGTATTTT
TRBV2,NA,NA,TRBJ2-2,CASSPAGTHNTGELFF,TGTGCCAGCAGCCCCGCCGGGACACATAACACCGGGGAGCTGTTTTTT
TRBV7-3,NA,NA,TRBJ1-1,CASSLRPGSLNMNTEAFF,TGTGCCAGCAGCTTAAGGCCCGGCAGCCTGAACATGAACACTGAAGCTTTCTTT
TRBV5-1,once,NA,TRBJ2-7,CASSLVHGQYEQYF,TGCGCCAGCAGCTTGGTTCACGGACAATACGAGCAGTACTTC
TRBV15,NA,NA,TRBJ1-1,CATSRDPADEAFF,TGTGCCACCAGCAGAGATCCGGCGGATGAAGCTTTCTTT
TRBV19,NA,NA,TRBJ1-4,CASIGGGELFF,TGTGCCAGTATAGGCGGTGGAGAACTGTTTTTT
TRBV9,NA,NA,TRBJ2-1,CASSVLSNEQFF,TGTGCCAGCAGCGTTTTAAGCAATGAGCAGTTCTTC
TRBV9,once,TRBD2,TRBJ2-3,CASSGGGGRAETQYF,TGTGCCAGCAGCGGTGGGGGCGGGAGGGCCGAAACGCAGTATTTT
TRBV24-1,NA,NA,TRBJ2-1,CATSDGQLYNEQFF,TGTGCCACCAGTGATGGACAGCTTTACAATGAGCAGTTCTTC
TRBV9,NA,TRBD2,TRBJ2-1,CASSLTSGGVNEQFF,TGTGCCAGCAGCTTGACTAGCGGGGGGGTCAATGAGCAGTTCTTC
TRBV29-1,once,NA,TRBJ1-2,CSVSTALNYGYTF,TGCAGCGTATCGACAGCCCTAAACTATGGCTACACCTTC
TRBV7-9,NA,NA,TRBJ2-2,CASSFPGGRRTGELFF,TGTGCCAGCAGCTTCCCCGGGGGCAGAAGGACCGGGGAGCTGTTTTTT
TRBV5-1,NA,NA,TRBJ2-3,CASSSLISGDTDTQYF,TGCGCCAGCAGCTCACTGATATCGGGGGACACAGATACGCAGTATTTT
TRBV5-1,NA,NA,TRBJ2-7,CASRGSPGTALYEQYF,TGCGCCAGCAGAGGTTCGCCCGGGACCGCGCTTTACGAGCAGTACTTC
TRBV6-6,few,NA,TRBJ1-6,CASSYSMGANNSPLHF,TGTGCCAGCAGTTACTCGATGGGGGCGAATAATTCACCCCTCCACTTT
TRBV28,NA,NA,TRBJ2-7,CASSTPASGQSRDEQYF,TGTGCCAGCAGTACCCCCGCCTCTGGACAGTCAAGGGACGAGCAGTACTTC
TRBV5-4,once,NA,TRBJ1-1,CASSLAGVNMNTEAFF,TGTGCCAGCAGCTTGGCTGGAGTGAACATGAACACTGAAGCTTTCTTT
TRBV27,NA,TRBD2,TRBJ2-1,CASSFALAGTEQFF,TGTGCCAGCAGTTTCGCGCTAGCGGGAACCGAGCAGTTCTTC
TRBV7-3,NA,NA,TRBJ2-2,CASSLTRGSGELFF,TGTGCCAGCAGCTTAACGCGAGGGTCCGGAGAGCTGTTTTTT
TRBV27,NA,TRBD1,TRBJ2-5,CASTKGGGETQYF,TGTGCCAGCACCAAAGGGGGCGGGGAGACCCAGTACTTC
TRBV18,few,NA,TRBJ2-7,CASSRRQSNEQYF,TGTGCCAGCTCACGCCGACAGAGCAACGAGCAGTACTTC
TRBV6-1,NA,NA,TRBJ2-2,CASSERGGGGELFF,TGTGCCAGCAGTGAAAGGGGGGGAGGCGGGGAGCTGTTTTTT
TRBV4-2,NA,TRBD1,TRBJ2-7,CASSPRTGLSYEQYF,TGTGCCAGCAGCCCAAGGACAGGGTTGTCCTACGAGCAGTACTTC
TRBV19,NA,NA,TRBJ2-5,CASSIPGLQETQYF,TGTGCCAGTAGTATTCCGGGGCTACAAGAGACCCAGTACTTC
TRBV27,NA,NA,TRBJ1-3,CASSSNPAGSHTIYF,TGTGCCAGCAGTTCCAACCCGGCAGGGAGCCACACCATATATTTT
TRBV2,NA,NA,TRBJ2-3,CASRDPPTSDTQYF,TGTGCCAGCAGGGACCCCCCAACCTCAGATACGCAGTATTTT
TRBV10-3,NA,NA,TRBJ2-2,CATSGGASNTGELFF,TGTGCCACCTCAGGAGGGGCGTCGAACACCGGGGAGCTGTTTTTT
TRBV6-2/TRBV6-3,NA,TRBD1,TRBJ2-5,CASSRMTGSVETQYF,TGTGCCAGCAGCCGTATGACAGGGTCAGTTGAGACCCAGTACTTC
TRBV5-4,NA,NA,TRBJ1-4,CASSLNEKLFF,TGTGCCAGCAGCCTTAATGAAAAACTGTTTTTT
TRBV15,NA,TRBD1,TRBJ1-5,CATGTGDIDQPQHF,TGTGCCACCGGGACAGGAGACATCGATCAGCCCCAGCATTTT